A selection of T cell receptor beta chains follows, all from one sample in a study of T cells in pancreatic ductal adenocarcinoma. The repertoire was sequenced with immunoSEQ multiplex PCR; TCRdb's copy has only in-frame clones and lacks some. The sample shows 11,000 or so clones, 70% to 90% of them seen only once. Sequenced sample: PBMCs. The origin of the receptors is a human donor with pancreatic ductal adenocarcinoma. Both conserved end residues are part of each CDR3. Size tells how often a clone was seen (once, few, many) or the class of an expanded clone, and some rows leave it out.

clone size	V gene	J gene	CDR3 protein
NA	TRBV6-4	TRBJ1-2	CASSGGYTF
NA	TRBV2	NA	CASSKGLLKGSYEQYF
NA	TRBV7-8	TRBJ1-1	CASSLQENTEAFF
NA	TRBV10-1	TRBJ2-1	CASSRGSYNEQFF
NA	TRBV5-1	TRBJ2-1	CASSTGTSGNNEQFF
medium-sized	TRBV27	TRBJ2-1	CASSLSEKNEQFF
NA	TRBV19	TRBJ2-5	CASSIVLGGGFQETQYF
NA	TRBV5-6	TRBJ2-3	CASSPDRGKNTDTQYF
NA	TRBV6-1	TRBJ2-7	CASSGQGIDEQYF
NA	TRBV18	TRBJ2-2	CASSPPNGAGELFF
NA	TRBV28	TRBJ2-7	CASSFVGNSYEQYF
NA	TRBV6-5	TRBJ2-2	CASSSPQGSNTGELFF
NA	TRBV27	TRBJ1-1	CASSSSSGPKTGAFF
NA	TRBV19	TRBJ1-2	CASGSYDYGYTF
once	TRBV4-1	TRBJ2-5	CASSQSDVRAGEETQYF
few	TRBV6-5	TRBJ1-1	CASSGQLNTEAFF
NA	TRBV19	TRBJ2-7	CASSPTRTGGTYEQYF
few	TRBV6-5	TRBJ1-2	CASSYVTGTGHYGYTF